The 25 T cell receptor beta chains below were found in one sample sequenced in a study of prognosis after radiotherapy for stage I lung cancer. Multiplex PCR, run in two rounds, amplified TCR beta CDR3 from genomic DNA. The use of primers specific to each TRBV and TRBJ gene characterized first-round PCR. Each CDR3 protein gets one entry after TCRdb re-called the multiplex PCR reads with MiXCR. The sample comprises some 35,000 distinct CDR3 sequences, approximately 29% of which are singletons, and around 27% rests with the top ten. Sequenced material: PBMCs, taken before or after stereotactic body radiation therapy (not recorded which). The receptor set was obtained from a donor over 45 with non-small cell lung cancer.

Comments on this clonotype: A read error may produce the germline difference seen at one junction end. CDR3 bases: TGTGCCGGCAGTGTGGACAGTTATCATCCCCAGCATTTT. This gives the protein CAGSVDSYHPQHF. The chain links TRBV2 to TRBJ1-5, with a tentative D call TRBD1 (6 bases). Germline CDR1 SNHLY, CDR2 FYNNEI. The CDR3 is 13 amino acids.

This clonotype was seen many times. This rearrangement joins TRBV5-6 to TRBJ1-2, with D possibly being TRBD1 (6 bases). The V gene's germline CDR1 is SGHDT and CDR2 YYEEEE. This CDR3 is 15 amino acids long. V shed 3 bases and J shed 4 bases, with 16 bases lying between them. The CDR3 sequence: CASSWRGDTIYGYTF. The CDR3 bases are TGTGCCAGCAGCTGGAGGGGGGACACCATCTATGGCTACACCTTC.

This clonotype was found many times. The chain has TRBV28 and TRBJ1-1; no clear D. The CDR3 is 14 residues long. V was cut by 6 bases and J by 3 bases, with 14 bases left in between. Per the germline V gene, CDR1 is MDHEN and CDR2 is SYDVKM. In DNA, the CDR3 is TGTGCCAGCAGAACGGGGTTTCAGGACACTGAAGCTTTCTTT. Translation: CASRTGFQDTEAFF.

This clonotype was counted ten times or more. The rearrangement links TRBV6-1 to TRBJ2-3; D possibly matches TRBD1 or TRBD2 (5 bases each). The CDR3 has 13 residues. Trimming pared 4 bases from V and 11 bases from J, leaving 16 bases between. Germline V CDR1 and CDR2: MNHNS, SASEGT. The DNA for the CDR3 is TGTGCCAGCAGTGCCCGGGACGGCCAGCGGCAGTATTTT. This gives the protein CASSARDGQRQYF.

The sample holds many counts of this clonotype. This rearrangement joins TRBV6-1 to TRBJ1-3; 7 bases line up with TRBD1. V lost 6 bases to trimming and J lost 0 bases; unmatched junction nucleotides: 5. CDR3 length: 15 amino acids. Germline loops: CDR1 MNHNS, CDR2 SASEGT. For the CDR3, the DNA is TGTGCCAGCAGCCCGGGACAGAGCTCTGGAAACACCATATATTTT. This encodes CASSPGQSSGNTIYF.

Note on this clonotype: A far larger clone is only one base removed, so a read error is likely. The chain combines TRBV7-2 with TRBJ1-2; no definite D call. V was shortened by 5 bases and J by 9 bases, with 22 bases between the two germline ends. There are 15 residues in the CDR3. The germline V gene has CDR1 SGHTA and CDR2 FQGNSA. The CDR3 DNA follows: TGTGCCAGCAGCCCAGCGGAGGTGGGGTTCTGGCGCTACACCTTC. It yields the protein CASSPAEVGFWRYTF.

The chain has TRBV12-3 or TRBV12-4 and TRBJ1-5; TRBD1 is a possible D gene (6 bases). V shed 5 bases and J shed 11 bases, with 16 bases lying between them. The CDR3 is 13 residues long. The DNA for the CDR3 is TGTGCCAGCAGTGGGGGGGCAACCTCGTCCCAGCATTTT. This codes for CASSGGATSSQHF.

Notes on this clonotype: This likely came from a read error, as a far larger clone is one base away. V usage is TRBV7-9 and J usage is TRBJ1-2, with D perhaps TRBD1 (6 bases). CDR3 length equals 13 residues. The V gene lost 4 bases and the J gene lost 11 bases, with 17 bases spanning the gap. Germline values: CDR1 SEHNR, CDR2 FQNEAQ (reference sequence). CDR3 region: CASSSGAAGRYTF. The CDR3 DNA is TGTGCCAGCAGCTCAGGGGCCGCTGGTCGTTACACCTTC.

Note on this clonotype: A read error is possible here, since a much larger clone lies one base away. V and J are TRBV6-1 and TRBJ2-7, with D maybe TRBD2 (7 bases). The CDR3 contains 14 residues. Per germline, CDR1 MNHNS and CDR2 SASEGT. CDR3 protein: CASSERGPPYEHYF. The CDR3 nucleotides read TGTGCCAGCAGTGAGCGGGGGCCCCCCTACGAGCATTACTTC.

This clonotype showed up many times. The chain links TRBV5-1 to TRBJ1-4; D is unclear. The CDR3 contains 13 residues. The germline V gene encodes CDR1 SGHRS and CDR2 YFSETQ. Trimming left V 3 bases short and J 7 bases short, with 10 bases between. For the CDR3, the DNA is TGCGCCAGCAGCTCCAACTGGGGTGAAAAACTGTTTTTT. Translated: CASSSNWGEKLFF.

This clonotype was detected ten times or more. In DNA, the CDR3 is TGCGCCAGCAGCTTGGAAGGGGTCTACAATGAGCAGTTCTTC. Amino acid sequence: CASSLEGVYNEQFF. The rearrangement joins TRBV5-1 to TRBJ2-1; D might be TRBD1 (5 bases). The germline CDR1 and CDR2 sequences are SGHRS and YFSETQ. The CDR3 is 14 residues long. Trimming removed 0 bases at V and 3 bases at J, with 7 bases between.

This clonotype was seen a few times. The rearrangement links TRBV29-1 to TRBJ1-4; D may be TRBD1 (5 bases). The V gene lost 7 bases and the J gene lost 7 bases, with 16 bases spanning the gap. This CDR3 spans 13 amino acids. Germline-derived CDR1 and CDR2 are SQVTM and ANQGSEA. Written as DNA, the CDR3 is TGCAGCGCCCGGGACGGAATCGGTGAAAAACTGTTTTTT. Protein product: CSARDGIGEKLFF.

The chain has TRBV3-1 and TRBJ2-6; no definite D call. V lost 0 bases and J 2 bases, leaving 11 bases between the germline ends. The germline CDR1 and CDR2 sequences are LGHDT and YNNKEL (reference sequence). There are 17 residues in the CDR3. CDR3 amino acids: CASSQDRNVAGANVLTF. The CDR3 region has the DNA TGTGCCAGCAGCCAAGATAGGAACGTAGCTGGGGCCAACGTCCTGACTTTC.

A remark on this clonotype: A read error is possible here, since a much larger clone lies one base away. This chain connects TRBV15 to TRBJ2-5; TRBD1 agrees at 11 bases. Unmatched junction bases numbered 2, after V lost 6 bases and J lost 2 bases. This CDR3 region has 14 residues. CDR1 and CDR2 (germline): LNHNV, YYDKDF (reference sequence). DNA for the CDR3: TGTGCCACCAGTTGGGACAGGGGGCAAGAGACCCAGTACTTC. Translated: CATSWDRGQETQYF.

Details on this clonotype: A single base separates this from a much larger clone, so it may be a read error. This chain links TRBV6-1 with TRBJ2-2, with D perhaps matching TRBD1 or TRBD2 (5 bases each). This CDR3 is built from 15 residues. Germline V CDR1 and CDR2: MNHNS, SASEGT. Here the CDR3 reads CASSPGTGNTVELFF. For the CDR3, the DNA is TGTGCCAGCAGTCCCGGGACCGGTAACACCGTGGAGCTGTTTTTT.

This clonotype was counted only a few times. A clone one base away is much larger, so this may be a read error. The J gene is TRBJ2-5, the V gene TRBV5-1; 7 bases line up with TRBD2. The CDR3 spans 15 residues. CDR1 is SGHRS and CDR2 is YFSETQ in the germline V gene. J was trimmed by 4 bases and V by 3 bases; bases with no gene match: 9. The CDR3 is CASSWGGGVPETQYF. The CDR3 DNA sequence: TGCGCCAGCAGCTGGGGGGGGGGGGTCCCAGAGACCCAGTACTTC.

This clonotype was seen many times. The chain joins TRBV28 to TRBJ1-1; tentative D call: TRBD1 (5 bases). This CDR3 region has 13 residues. Germline V lookup: CDR1 MDHEN, CDR2 SYDVKM. V was clipped by 7 bases and J by 6 bases, with 15 bases between them. CDR3 bases: TGTGCCAGCATTACTGGGGGAAGGGCTGAAGCTTTCTTT. It specifies CASITGGRAEAFF. Drawing the rest from reference TRBV28 and TRBJ1-1, the complete variable domain is DVKVTQSSRYLVKRTGEKVFLECVQDMDHENMFWYRQDPGLGLRLIYFSYDVKMKEKGDIPEGYSVSREKKERFSLILESASTNQTSMYLCASITGGRAEAFFGQGTRLTVV.

With regard to this clonotype: A much larger clone sits a single nucleotide away, making a read error possible. The chain combines TRBV5-1 with TRBJ2-1; 9 bases agree with TRBD2. The germline V gene has CDR1 SGHRS and CDR2 YFSETQ. The CDR3 contains 17 residues. The CDR3 DNA reads as TGCGCCATCAGCCTCCTGGGACTAGCAGGGAGCTACAATGAGCAGTTCTTC. Translating it yields CAISLLGLAGSYNEQFF. Full variable domain (outside the CDR3, taken from reference TRBV5-1 and TRBJ2-1): KAGVTQTPRYLIKTRGQQVTLSCSPISGHRSVSWYQQTPGQGLQFLFEYFSETQRNKGNFPGRFSGRQFSNSRSEMNVSTLELGDSALYLCAISLLGLAGSYNEQFFGPGTRLTVL.

This clonotype was seen ten or more times. The chain is built from TRBV3-1 and TRBJ2-5; D call uncertain. The CDR3 totals 12 residues. The V end was cut by 4 bases, the J end by 1 base, with 4 bases between. Germline V gene data show CDR1 as LGHDT and CDR2 as YNNKEL (reference sequence). The CDR3 DNA is TGTGCCAGCAGCCCTCCCCAAGAGACCCAGTACTTC. It specifies CASSPPQETQYF.

At least ten counts were recorded for this clonotype. V and J are TRBV5-1 and TRBJ2-2; 12 positions agree with TRBD1. Germline V gives CDR1 SGHRS, CDR2 YFSETQ. The CDR3 has 19 residues. V dropped 0 bases and J dropped 4; count of bases not matched to a gene: 10. In DNA, the CDR3 is TGCGCCAGCAGCTTGGACGGTGCCGCGGGACAGGGGGCCACCGGGGAGCTGTTTTTT. As protein: CASSLDGAAGQGATGELFF.

The chain has TRBV6-1 and TRBJ2-7; D is ambiguous. In germline, CDR1 is MNHNS, CDR2 SASEGT. V lost 6 bases, J lost 4 bases, and 22 bases lay in between. CDR3 length: 16 amino acids. The CDR3 here is CASRIQTSKYNYEQYF. CDR3 nucleotides: TGTGCCAGCAGGATTCAGACTTCCAAGTATAATTACGAGCAGTACTTC.

This clonotype was observed many times. The V and J genes are TRBV6-2 or TRBV6-3 and TRBJ1-1; D not resolved. Trimming took off 0 bases at V and 1 base at J, with 6 bases between the two ends. This CDR3 is built from 14 residues. Germline-derived CDR1 and CDR2 are MNHEY and SVGEGT. The CDR3 sequence: CASSYSNGNTEAFF. The CDR3 DNA follows: TGTGCCAGCAGTTACTCTAACGGGAACACTGAAGCTTTCTTT.

This clonotype was recorded only once. The rearrangement joins TRBV5-1 to TRBJ2-7; no clear D. The germline V gene encodes CDR1 SGHRS and CDR2 YFSETQ. The CDR3 consists of 16 residues. Trimming took off 0 bases at V and 4 bases at J, with 17 bases between the two ends. CDR3 residues: CASSLGGRGKTYEQYF. In nucleotides, the CDR3 is TGCGCCAGCAGCTTGGGCGGTCGTGGCAAGACGTACGAGCAGTACTTC. Based on the CDR3 plus reference TRBV5-1 and TRBJ2-7, the full variable domain is KAGVTQTPRYLIKTRGQQVTLSCSPISGHRSVSWYQQTPGQGLQFLFEYFSETQRNKGNFPGRFSGRQFSNSRSEMNVSTLELGDSALYLCASSLGGRGKTYEQYFGPGTRLTVT.

The sample holds many counts of this clonotype. The chain uses TRBV6-2 or TRBV6-3 and TRBJ1-1, with D hard to call. CDR1 and CDR2 (germline): MNHEY, SVGEGT. CDR3 length equals 17 residues. Trimming took off 7 bases at V and 1 base at J, with 22 bases between the two ends. The CDR3 DNA reads TGTGCCAGCACTCCAAGGCCTTCCGCAGATTCGAACACTGAAGCTTTCTTT. This codes for CASTPRPSADSNTEAFF.

This clonotype came up many times. The chain has TRBV4-3 and TRBJ1-2; D is unclear. This CDR3 has 14 amino acids. CDR1 LGHNA and CDR2 YSLEER come from the germline V gene. Trimming shortened V by 1 base and J by 8 bases, and 14 bases separated the two germline ends. CDR3 in DNA: TGCGCCAGCAGCCAAGGGCCCGGATGGGAAGGCTACACCTTC. Its protein is CASSQGPGWEGYTF.